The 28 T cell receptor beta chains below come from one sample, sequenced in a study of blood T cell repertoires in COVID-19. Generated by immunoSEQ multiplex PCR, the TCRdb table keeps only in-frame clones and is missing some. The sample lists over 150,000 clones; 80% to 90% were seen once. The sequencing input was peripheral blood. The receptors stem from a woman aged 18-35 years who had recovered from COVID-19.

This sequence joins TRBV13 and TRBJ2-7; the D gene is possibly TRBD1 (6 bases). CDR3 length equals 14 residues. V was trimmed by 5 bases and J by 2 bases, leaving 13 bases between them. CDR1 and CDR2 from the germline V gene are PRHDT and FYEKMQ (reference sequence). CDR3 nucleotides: TGTGCCAGCAGCCCTACAGGGAAGGCCTACGAGCAGTACTTC. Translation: CASSPTGKAYEQYF. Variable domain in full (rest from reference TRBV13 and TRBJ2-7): AAGVIQSPRHLIKEKRETATLKCYPIPRHDTVYWYQQGPGQDPQFLISFYEKMQSDKGSIPDRFSAQQFSDYHSELNMSSLELGDSALYFCASSPTGKAYEQYFGPGTRLTVT.

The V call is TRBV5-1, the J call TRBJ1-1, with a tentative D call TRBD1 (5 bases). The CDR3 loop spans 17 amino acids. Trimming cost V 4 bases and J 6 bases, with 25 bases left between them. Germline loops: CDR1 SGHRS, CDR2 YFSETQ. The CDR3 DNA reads TGCGCCAGCAGCCCGCAATACAAGGAGACAGTTTATGCTGAAGCTTTCTTT. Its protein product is CASSPQYKETVYAEAFF.

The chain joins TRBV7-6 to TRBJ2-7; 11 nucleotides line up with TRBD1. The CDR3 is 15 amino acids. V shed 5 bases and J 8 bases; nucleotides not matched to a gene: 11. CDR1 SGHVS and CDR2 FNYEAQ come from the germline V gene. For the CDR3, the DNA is TGTGCCAGCAGCCCTTGGGTGGGACAGGGGGATAAGCAGTACTTC. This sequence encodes CASSPWVGQGDKQYF.

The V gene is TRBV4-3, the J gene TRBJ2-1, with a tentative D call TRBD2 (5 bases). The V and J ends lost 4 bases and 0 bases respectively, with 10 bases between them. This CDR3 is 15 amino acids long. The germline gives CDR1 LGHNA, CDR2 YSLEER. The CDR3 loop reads CASSPRTLSYNEQFF. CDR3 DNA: TGCGCCAGCAGCCCACGGACTCTCTCCTACAATGAGCAGTTCTTC.

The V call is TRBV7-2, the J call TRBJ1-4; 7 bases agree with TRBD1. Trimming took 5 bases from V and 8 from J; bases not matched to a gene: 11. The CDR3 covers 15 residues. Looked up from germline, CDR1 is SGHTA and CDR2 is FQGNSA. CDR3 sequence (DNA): TGTGCCAGCAGCCCGCGGGACAGAACCTTCGAAAAACTGTTTTTT. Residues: CASSPRDRTFEKLFF. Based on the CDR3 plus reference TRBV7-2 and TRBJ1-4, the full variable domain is GAGVSQSPSNKVTEKGKDVELRCDPISGHTALYWYRQSLGQGLEFLIYFQGNSAPDKSGLPSDRFSAERTGGSVSTLTIQRTQQEDSAVYLCASSPRDRTFEKLFFGSGTQLSVL.

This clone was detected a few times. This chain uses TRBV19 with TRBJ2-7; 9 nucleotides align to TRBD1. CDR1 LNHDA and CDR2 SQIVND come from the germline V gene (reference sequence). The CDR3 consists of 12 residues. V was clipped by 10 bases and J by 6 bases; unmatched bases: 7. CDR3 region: CATAGTGREQYF. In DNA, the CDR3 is TGTGCCACTGCAGGGACAGGGCGCGAGCAGTACTTC. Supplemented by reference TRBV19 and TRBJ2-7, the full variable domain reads DGGITQSPKYLFRKEGQNVTLSCEQNLNHDAMYWYRQDPGQGLRLIYYSQIVNDFQKGDIAEGYSVSREKKESFPLTVTSAQKNPTAFYLCATAGTGREQYFGPGTRLTVT.

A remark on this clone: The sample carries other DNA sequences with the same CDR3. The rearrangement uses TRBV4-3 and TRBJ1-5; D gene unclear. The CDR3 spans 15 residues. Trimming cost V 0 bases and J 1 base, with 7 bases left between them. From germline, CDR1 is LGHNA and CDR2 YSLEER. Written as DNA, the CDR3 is TGCGCCAGCAGCCAAGATCGAGGGAGCAATCAGCCCCAGCATTTT. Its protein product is CASSQDRGSNQPQHF.

CDR3 in DNA: TGCGCCAGCAGCCAAGCTGCGGACAGGACTAACTATGGCTACACCTTC. This translates into CASSQAADRTNYGYTF. The rearrangement uses TRBV4-1 and TRBJ1-2; 7 nucleotides agree with TRBD1. CDR3 length: 16 residues. The germline gives CDR1 MGHRA, CDR2 YSYEKL. The V gene end was trimmed by 1 base and the J gene end by 0 bases; junction bases not matched to a gene: 5.

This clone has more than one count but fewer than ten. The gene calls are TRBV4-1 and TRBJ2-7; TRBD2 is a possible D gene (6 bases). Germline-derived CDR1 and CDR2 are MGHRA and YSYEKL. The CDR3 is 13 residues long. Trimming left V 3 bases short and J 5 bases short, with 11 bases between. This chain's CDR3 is CASSQQLADEQYV. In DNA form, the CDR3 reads TGCGCCAGCAGCCAGCAACTAGCCGACGAGCAGTACGTC.

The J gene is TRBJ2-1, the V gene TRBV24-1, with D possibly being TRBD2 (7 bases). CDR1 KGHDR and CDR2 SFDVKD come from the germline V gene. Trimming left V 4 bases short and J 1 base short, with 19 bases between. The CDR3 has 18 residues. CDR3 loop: CATSDTPGGETSYNEQFF. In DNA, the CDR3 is TGTGCCACCAGTGACACTCCGGGGGGCGAGACGTCCTACAATGAGCAGTTCTTC.

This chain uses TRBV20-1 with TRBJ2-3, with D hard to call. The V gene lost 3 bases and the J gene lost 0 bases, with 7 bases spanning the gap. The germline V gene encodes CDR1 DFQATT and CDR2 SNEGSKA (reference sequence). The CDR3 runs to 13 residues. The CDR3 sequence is CSASVGSTDTQYF. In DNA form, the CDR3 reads TGCAGTGCTAGTGTCGGGAGCACAGATACGCAGTATTTT.

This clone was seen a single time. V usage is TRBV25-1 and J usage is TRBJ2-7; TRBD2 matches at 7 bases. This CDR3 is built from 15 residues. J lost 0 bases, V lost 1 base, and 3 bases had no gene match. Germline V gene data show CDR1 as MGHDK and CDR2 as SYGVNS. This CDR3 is CASSELGGASYEQYF. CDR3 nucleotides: TGTGCCAGCAGTGAATTGGGAGGGGCCTCCTACGAGCAGTACTTC.

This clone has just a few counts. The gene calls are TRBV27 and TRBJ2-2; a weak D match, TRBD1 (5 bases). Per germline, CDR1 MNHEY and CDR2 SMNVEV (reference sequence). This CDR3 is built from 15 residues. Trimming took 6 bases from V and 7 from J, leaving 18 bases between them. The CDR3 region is CASRAQTESNGELFF. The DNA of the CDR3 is TGTGCCAGCAGGGCCCAGACAGAGAGTAACGGGGAGCTGTTTTTT.

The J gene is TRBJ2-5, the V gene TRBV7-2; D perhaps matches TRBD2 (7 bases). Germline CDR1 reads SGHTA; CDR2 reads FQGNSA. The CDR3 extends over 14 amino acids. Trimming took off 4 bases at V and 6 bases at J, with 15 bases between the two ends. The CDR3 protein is CASSSIGGLKTQYF. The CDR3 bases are TGTGCCAGCAGCTCGATCGGGGGGCTCAAGACCCAGTACTTC.

DNA of the CDR3: TGCATCATCAGAGGTGAGCGCTTCAATGAGCAGTTCTTC. Protein sequence: CIIRGERFNEQFF. The V gene is TRBV29-1, the J gene TRBJ2-1; D call uncertain. The germline V gene has CDR1 SQVTM and CDR2 ANQGSEA. The CDR3 is 13 residues long.

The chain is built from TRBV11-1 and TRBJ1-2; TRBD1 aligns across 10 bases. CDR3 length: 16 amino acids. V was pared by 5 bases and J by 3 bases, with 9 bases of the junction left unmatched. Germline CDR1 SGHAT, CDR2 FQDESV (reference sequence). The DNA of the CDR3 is TGTGCCAGCAGCCCCGGGACAGGGGCGTTATACTATGGCTACACCTTC. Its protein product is CASSPGTGALYYGYTF.

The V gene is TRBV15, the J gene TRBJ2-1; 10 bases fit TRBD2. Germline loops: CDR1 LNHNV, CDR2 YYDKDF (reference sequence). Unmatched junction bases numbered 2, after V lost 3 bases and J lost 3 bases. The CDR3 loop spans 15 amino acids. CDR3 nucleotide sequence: TGTGCCACCAGCAGTGGACTAGCGGACTACAATGAGCAGTTCTTC. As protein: CATSSGLADYNEQFF.

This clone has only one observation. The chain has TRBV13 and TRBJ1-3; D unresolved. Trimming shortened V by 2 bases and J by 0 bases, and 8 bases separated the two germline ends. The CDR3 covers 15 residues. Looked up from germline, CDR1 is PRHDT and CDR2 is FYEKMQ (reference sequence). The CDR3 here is CASSLRSTSGNTIYF. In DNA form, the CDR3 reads TGTGCCAGCAGCTTACGTAGCACCTCTGGAAACACCATATATTTT.

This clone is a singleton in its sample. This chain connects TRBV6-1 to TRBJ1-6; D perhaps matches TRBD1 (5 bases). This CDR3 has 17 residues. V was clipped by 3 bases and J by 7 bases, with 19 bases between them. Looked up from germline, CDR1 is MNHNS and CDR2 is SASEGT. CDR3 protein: CASSDGPAGIWNSPLHF. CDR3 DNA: TGTGCCAGCAGTGACGGGCCCGCAGGGATTTGGAATTCACCCCTCCACTTT.

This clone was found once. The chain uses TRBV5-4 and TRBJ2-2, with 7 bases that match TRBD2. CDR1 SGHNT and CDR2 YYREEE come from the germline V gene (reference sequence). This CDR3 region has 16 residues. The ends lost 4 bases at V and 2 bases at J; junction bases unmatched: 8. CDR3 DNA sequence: TGTGCCAGCAGCGGGACCGGACTAGATAACACCGGGGAGCTGTTTTTT. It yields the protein CASSGTGLDNTGELFF.

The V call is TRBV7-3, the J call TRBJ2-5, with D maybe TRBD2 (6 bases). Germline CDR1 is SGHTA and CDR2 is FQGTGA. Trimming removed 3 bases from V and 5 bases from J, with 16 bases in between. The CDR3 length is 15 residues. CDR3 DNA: TGTGCCAGCAGCTTCTTTGGCGGGATCGGTGAGACCCAGTACTTC. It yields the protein CASSFFGGIGETQYF. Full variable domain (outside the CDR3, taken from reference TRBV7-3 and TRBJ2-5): GAGVSQTPSNKVTEKGKYVELRCDPISGHTALYWYRQSLGQGPEFLIYFQGTGAADDSGLPNDRFFAVRPEGSVSTLKIQRTERGDSAVYLCASSFFGGIGETQYFGPGTRLLVL.

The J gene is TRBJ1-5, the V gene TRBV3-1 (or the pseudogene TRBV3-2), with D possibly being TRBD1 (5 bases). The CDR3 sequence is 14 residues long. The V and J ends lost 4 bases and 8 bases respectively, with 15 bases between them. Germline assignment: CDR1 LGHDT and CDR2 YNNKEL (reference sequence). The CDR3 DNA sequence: TGTGCCAGCAGCCCCTATCAGGGTTCGAAGCCCCAGCATTTT. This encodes CASSPYQGSKPQHF.

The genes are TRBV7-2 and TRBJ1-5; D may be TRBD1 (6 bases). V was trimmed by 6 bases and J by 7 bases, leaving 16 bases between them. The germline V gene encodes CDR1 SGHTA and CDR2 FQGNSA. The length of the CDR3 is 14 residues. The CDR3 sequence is CASRQAGAGQPQHF. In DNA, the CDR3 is TGTGCCAGCAGACAAGCGGGGGCAGGGCAGCCCCAGCATTTT.

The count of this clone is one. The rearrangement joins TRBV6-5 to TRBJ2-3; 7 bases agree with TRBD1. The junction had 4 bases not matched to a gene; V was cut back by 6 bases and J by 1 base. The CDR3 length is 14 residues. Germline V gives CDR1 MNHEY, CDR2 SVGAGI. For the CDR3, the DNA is TGTGCCAGCAGGACAGGGTTTGGCACAGATACGCAGTATTTT. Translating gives CASRTGFGTDTQYF.

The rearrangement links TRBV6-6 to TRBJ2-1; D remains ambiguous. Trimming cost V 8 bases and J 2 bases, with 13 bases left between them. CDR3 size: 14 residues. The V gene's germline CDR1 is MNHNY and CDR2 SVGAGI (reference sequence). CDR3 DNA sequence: TGTGCCAGCGAGGCCTCGGCGCCCTACAATGAGCAGTTCTTC. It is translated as CASEASAPYNEQFF.

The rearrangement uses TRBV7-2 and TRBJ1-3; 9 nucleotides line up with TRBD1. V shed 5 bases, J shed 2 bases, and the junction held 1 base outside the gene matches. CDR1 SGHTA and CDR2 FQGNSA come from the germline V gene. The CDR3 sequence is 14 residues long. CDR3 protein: CASSRDRAGNTIYF. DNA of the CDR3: TGTGCCAGCAGCAGGGACAGGGCTGGAAACACCATATATTTT.

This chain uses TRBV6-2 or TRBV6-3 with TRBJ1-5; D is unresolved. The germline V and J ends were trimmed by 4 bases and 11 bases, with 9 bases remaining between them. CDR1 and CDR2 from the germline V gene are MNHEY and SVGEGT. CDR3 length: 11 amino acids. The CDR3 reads CASSSGSAQHF. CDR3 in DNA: TGTGCCAGCAGTTCGGGGTCAGCCCAGCATTTT.

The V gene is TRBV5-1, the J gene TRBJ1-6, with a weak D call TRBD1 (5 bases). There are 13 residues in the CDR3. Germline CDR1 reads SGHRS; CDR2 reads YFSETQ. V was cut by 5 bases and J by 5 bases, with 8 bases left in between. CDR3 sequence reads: CASSTTDNSPLHF. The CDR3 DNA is TGCGCCAGCAGTACGACAGATAATTCACCCCTCCACTTT.